This T cell receptor (beta chain) was found in a study of cytotoxic CD8 clonotypes in ibrutinib-treated CLL. At the level of the study: The samples contained under 300,000 productive templates on average. They also contained an average of approximately 94,000 productive rearrangements.

The protocol was immunoSEQ multiplex PCR, while the TCRdb copy is restricted to in-frame clones and leaves out a portion. The repertoire includes around 250,000 clones, under 80% of them detected once, and approximately 15% sits in the top ten. Study-wide points: Clonality increased at ibrutinib response, then returned toward baseline at progression. Progressing and sustained-remission patients had different sampling times.

In the case of this clone: Its antigen is as yet unknown.

The CDR3 spans 13 residues. V lost 4 bases and J lost 8; bases outside the gene matches: 6. CDR1 and CDR2 (germline): SGHRS, YFSETQ. This TCR came from a human donor with chronic lymphocytic leukemia. The chain couples TRBV5-1 to TRBJ2-1; 7 bases fit TRBD1. The sequencing here drew on PBMCs, taken after 24 months of ibrutinib treatment. For the CDR3, the DNA is TGCGCCAGCAGCCGGCCTGGACAGGATGAGCAGTTCTTC. Amino acid sequence: CASSRPGQDEQFF.